The 20 T cell receptor beta chains below were found in one sample sequenced in a study of T cell responses to AZD1222 COVID-19 vaccine. Sequencing used immunoSEQ multiplex PCR; TCRdb keeps in-frame clones, though not all of them. The table has around 130,000 clones, 75% to 90% seen once. The sequencing here drew on peripheral blood, taken on day 0 of AZD1222 vaccination. Receptors originate from an adult in good health.

The V and J genes are TRBV5-8 and TRBJ1-5; D might be TRBD1 (5 bases). Trimming took 5 bases from V and 9 from J, leaving 15 bases between them. CDR1 is SGHTS and CDR2 is YDEGEE in the germline V gene. The CDR3 totals 13 residues. This CDR3 is CASRSLGEGPQHF. The CDR3 region has the DNA TGTGCCAGCAGAAGTTTGGGGGAAGGGCCCCAGCATTTT.

J is TRBJ2-2 and V is TRBV2; maybe TRBD1 (5 bases). Germline values: CDR1 SNHLY, CDR2 FYNNEI. The CDR3 loop spans 16 amino acids. Between the trimmed V and J ends, which lost 3 bases and 4 bases, there was a span of 15 bases. CDR3 sequence (DNA): TGTGCCAGCAGTGACATGGGGCTACCTCGCACCGGGGAGCTGTTTTTT. Translation gives CASSDMGLPRTGELFF.

The rearrangement joins TRBV5-1 to TRBJ1-2; no firm D call. V lost 3 bases, J lost 3 bases, and 15 bases lay in between. Germline CDR1 reads SGHRS; CDR2 reads YFSETQ. CDR3 length equals 15 residues. CDR3 sequence (DNA): TGCGCCAGCAGCTCGGCCTTGACTATGGACTATGGCTACACCTTC. Translation: CASSSALTMDYGYTF.

The chain uses TRBV19 and TRBJ1-2, with D hard to call. Trimming left V 6 bases short and J 7 bases short, with 15 bases between. The length of the CDR3 is 13 residues. Germline CDR1 is LNHDA and CDR2 is SQIVND (reference sequence). The DNA of the CDR3 is TGTGCCAGTAGCCTCCGGGGAATAGGTGGCTACACCTTC. It encodes CASSLRGIGGYTF.

This chain connects TRBV3-1 (or the pseudogene TRBV3-2) to TRBJ1-1; 9 bases agree with TRBD1. This CDR3 has 17 residues. The germline V gene has CDR1 LGHDT and CDR2 YNNKEL (reference sequence). The V segment lost 4 bases and the J segment 5 bases; nucleotides outside the gene matches: 14. CDR3 amino acids: CASSRHRTGAQGTEAFF. DNA for the CDR3: TGTGCCAGCAGCCGACACCGGACAGGGGCCCAAGGGACTGAAGCTTTCTTT.

The CDR3: CASSYSGNGIGYTF. In DNA, the CDR3 is TGTGCCAGCAGTTACTCCGGGAACGGCATTGGCTACACCTTC. V and J are TRBV6-5 and TRBJ1-2; unclear D gene. Germline loops: CDR1 MNHEY, CDR2 SVGAGI. The CDR3 has 14 residues. The V gene lost 0 bases and the J gene lost 7 bases, with 12 bases spanning the gap.

This chain connects TRBV28 to TRBJ1-1; 7 bases are a match to TRBD1. CDR3 length equals 13 residues. Germline V gene sequence: CDR1 MDHEN, CDR2 SYDVKM. V gave up 7 bases and J gave up 5 bases; unmatched junction bases: 7. The CDR3 is CASTVLQGTEAFF. The CDR3 region has the DNA TGTGCCAGCACCGTACTACAGGGGACTGAAGCTTTCTTT.

The gene calls are TRBV3-1 (or the pseudogene TRBV3-2) and TRBJ2-7; 7 nucleotides line up with TRBD2. The CDR3 extends over 16 amino acids. The V gene's germline CDR1 is LGHDT and CDR2 YNNKEL (reference sequence). Trimming cost V 0 bases and J 4 bases; bases outside gene matches: 9. This CDR3 reads CASSQEFAGVIYEQYF. CDR3 bases: TGTGCCAGCAGCCAAGAATTCGCGGGAGTGATTTACGAGCAGTACTTC.

This clone was observed a handful of times. The chain has TRBV9 and TRBJ2-3; D call uncertain. The germline CDR1 and CDR2 sequences are SGDLS and YYNGEE. V was shortened by 0 bases and J by 2 bases, with 13 bases between the two germline ends. The CDR3 is made up of 16 amino acids. The CDR3 DNA follows: TGTGCCAGCAGCGTAGCCCCTAGACTCAACACAGATACGCAGTATTTT. Protein sequence: CASSVAPRLNTDTQYF.

V and J are TRBV6-1 and TRBJ1-4; 8 nucleotides align to TRBD1. The trim removed 2 bases at V and 5 bases at J, leaving 13 bases unmatched. Germline V gene data show CDR1 as MNHNS and CDR2 as SASEGT. The CDR3 consists of 18 residues. Here the CDR3 reads CASSESLSRRDRNEKLFF. Written as DNA, the CDR3 is TGTGCCAGCAGTGAAAGCCTCTCGCGTAGGGACAGGAATGAAAAACTGTTTTTT.

The gene calls are TRBV10-3 and TRBJ2-7, with D possibly being TRBD2 (6 bases). Trimming cost V 4 bases and J 6 bases, with 10 bases left between them. CDR1 is ENHRY, CDR2 SYGVKD, per germline. This CDR3 contains 12 residues. CDR3 in DNA: TGTGCCATCAGTGCCGGGGGATCCGAGCAGTACTTC. Protein product: CAISAGGSEQYF.

The chain couples TRBV5-6 to TRBJ1-2; TRBD1 is a possible D gene (6 bases). The CDR3 has 13 amino acids. The germline CDR1 and CDR2 sequences are SGHDT and YYEEEE. Trimming left V 3 bases short and J 10 bases short, with 16 bases between. The CDR3 protein is CASSWGTRGDYTF. CDR3 in DNA: TGTGCCAGCAGCTGGGGGACACGAGGAGACTACACCTTC.

The chain joins TRBV30 to TRBJ1-4, with unresolved D. CDR3 length: 14 amino acids. Trimming stripped 5 bases from V and 2 bases from J, with 12 bases between. Germline CDR1 is GTSNPN and CDR2 is SVGIG (reference sequence). Written as DNA, the CDR3 is TGTGCCTGGTCCAGCTGGACTACTAATGAAAAACTGTTTTTT. Amino acid sequence: CAWSSWTTNEKLFF. The whole variable domain, remainder taken from reference TRBV30 and TRBJ1-4, is SQTIHQWPATLVQPVGSPLSLECTVEGTSNPNLYWYRQAAGRGLQLLFYSVGIGQISSEVPQNLSASRPQDRQFILSSKKLLLSDSGFYLCAWSSWTTNEKLFFGSGTQLSVL.

The V call is TRBV9, the J call TRBJ2-1; the match to TRBD2 covers 7 bases. This CDR3 is built from 17 residues. The ends lost 4 bases at V and 2 bases at J; junction bases unmatched: 12. CDR1 is SGDLS and CDR2 is YYNGEE in the germline V gene. The CDR3 here is CASSPHLGSGAYNEQFF. Written as DNA, the CDR3 is TGTGCCAGCAGCCCTCACCTTGGGAGCGGGGCCTACAATGAGCAGTTCTTC.

This clone has a count of ten or more. V usage is TRBV19 and J usage is TRBJ1-1; D gene uncertain. The CDR3 length is 14 residues. Trimming removed 6 bases at V and 6 bases at J, with 17 bases between. The germline CDR1 and CDR2 sequences are LNHDA and SQIVND (reference sequence). The CDR3 protein is CASSGTGETSEAFF. CDR3 in DNA: TGTGCCAGTAGCGGTACCGGGGAGACCTCTGAAGCTTTCTTT.

Turning to this clone: The sample holds other DNA sequences that translate to the same CDR3. The gene calls are TRBV27 and TRBJ1-1, with no clear D. Germline lookup yields CDR1 MNHEY and CDR2 SMNVEV (reference sequence). V was cut by 3 bases and J by 1 base, with 6 bases left in between. The length of the CDR3 is 13 residues. The chain's CDR3 is CASSFARNTEAFF. The CDR3 DNA reads TGTGCCAGCAGTTTCGCAAGGAACACTGAAGCTTTCTTT.

This clone was recorded only once. This chain joins TRBV6-6 and TRBJ2-1; D is unclear. The CDR3 consists of 13 residues. CDR1 MNHNY and CDR2 SVGAGI come from the germline V gene (reference sequence). Trimming took 5 bases from V and 8 from J, leaving 13 bases between them. CDR3 DNA sequence: TGTGCCAGCAGTCTCTCGTGGGGTGATGAGCAGTTCTTC. Its protein product is CASSLSWGDEQFF.

V gene TRBV7-9 combines with J gene TRBJ2-5, with 7 bases matching TRBD2. Germline loops: CDR1 SEHNR, CDR2 FQNEAQ (reference sequence). Trimming took 8 bases from V and 1 from J; bases not matched to a gene: 1. This CDR3 has 12 amino acids. The CDR3 region has the DNA TGTGCCAGCCAGCGGGGCCAAGAGACCCAGTACTTC. Translating gives CASQRGQETQYF.

The chain carries TRBV19 and TRBJ2-1; no firm D call. The CDR3 is 14 amino acids. Germline V gene sequence: CDR1 LNHDA, CDR2 SQIVND (reference sequence). The ends were cut back, 9 bases at V and 8 bases at J, with 20 bases in the middle. CDR3 in amino acids: CASTNPPTGDEQFF. The CDR3, as DNA: TGTGCCAGCACAAACCCCCCAACCGGCGATGAGCAGTTCTTC.

This chain joins TRBV6-5 and TRBJ1-2; 7 positions agree with TRBD1. V was clipped by 0 bases and J by 6 bases; unmatched bases: 10. The CDR3 has 16 residues. Germline-derived CDR1 and CDR2 are MNHEY and SVGAGI. DNA for the CDR3: TGTGCCAGCAGTTACTCCCCGACAGGGAGGGTCGATGGCTACACCTTC. This codes for CASSYSPTGRVDGYTF.